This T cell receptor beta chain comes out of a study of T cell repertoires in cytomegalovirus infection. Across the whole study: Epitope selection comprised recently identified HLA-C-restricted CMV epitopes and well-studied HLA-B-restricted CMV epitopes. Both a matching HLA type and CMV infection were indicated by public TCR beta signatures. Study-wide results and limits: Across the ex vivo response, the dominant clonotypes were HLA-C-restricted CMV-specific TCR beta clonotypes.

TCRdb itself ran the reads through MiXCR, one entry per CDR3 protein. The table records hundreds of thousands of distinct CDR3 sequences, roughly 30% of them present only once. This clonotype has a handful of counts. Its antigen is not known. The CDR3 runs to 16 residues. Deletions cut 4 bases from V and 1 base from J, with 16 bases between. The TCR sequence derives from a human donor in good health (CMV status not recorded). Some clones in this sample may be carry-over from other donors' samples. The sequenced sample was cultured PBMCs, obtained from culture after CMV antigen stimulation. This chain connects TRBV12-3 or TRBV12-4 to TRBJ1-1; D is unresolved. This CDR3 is CASSSPFPGWNTEAFF. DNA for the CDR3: TGTGCCAGCAGTTCCCCTTTTCCCGGATGGAACACTGAAGCTTTCTTT.